A selection of T cell receptor beta chains follows, all from one sample in a study of T cells in localized non-small cell lung cancer. Only in-frame clones appear in the TCRdb table, and some are missing; sequencing was by immunoSEQ multiplex PCR. The table records over 20,000 clones, under 95% of them present only once. The specimen was peripheral blood, collected before any cancer treatment. The receptor source for this set is a female donor aged 60 or older with stage II squamous cell lung carcinoma. The CDR3 runs from the conserved cysteine through the conserved F or W. D genes are given only for firm matches. Clone sizes are given selectively: once, few, many, or a class where the clone is expanded.

D	V	length	size	J	DNA	CDR3
.	TRBV4-3	14	.	TRBJ1-1	TGCGCCAGCAGCCAAGAGAGGGTATGGACTGAAGCTTTCTTT	CASSQERVWTEAFF
TRBD2	TRBV7-2	15	.	TRBJ2-5	TGTGCCAGCAGCAATAGCGGGGGGCCCCAAGAGACCCAGTACTTC	CASSNSGGPQETQYF
TRBD1	TRBV7-6	16	.	TRBJ2-4	TGTGCCAGCAGCTTAGGGACAGGGGGGGGCAAAAACATTCAGTACTTC	CASSLGTGGGKNIQYF
.	TRBV18	15	.	TRBJ2-1	TGTGCCAGCTCAGCCAGGGTAGGACCCTACAATGAGCAGTTCTTC	CASSARVGPYNEQFF
.	TRBV5-1	15	.	TRBJ2-2	TGCGCCAGCAGTGTAGGTCCTACGAACACCGGGGAGCTGTTTTTT	CASSVGPTNTGELFF
TRBD1	TRBV5-4	14	.	TRBJ2-2	TGTGCCAGCAGCGCGGGACAGGACACCGGGGAGCTGTTTTTT	CASSAGQDTGELFF
.	TRBV5-1	15	once	TRBJ2-3	TGCGCCAGCGGGAGGAGGCTACTCAGCACAGATACGCAGTATTTT	CASGRRLLSTDTQYF
.	TRBV10-2	15	.	TRBJ1-5	TGCGCCAGCAGTGAGTCGAAGGGGGGTCCTCAGCCCCAGCATTTT	CASSESKGGPQPQHF
.	TRBV6-5	10	.	TRBJ2-7	TGTGCCAGCAGGGACTACGAGCAGTACTTC	CASRDYEQYF
.	TRBV5-6	16	.	TRBJ2-7	TGTGCCAGCAGCTTTGACATAGGGGACCCAGAGTACGAGCAGTACTTC	CASSFDIGDPEYEQYF
.	TRBV30	16	.	TRBJ1-3	TGTGCCTGGAGTATAACGGGGGGGGCCGGTGGAAACACCATATATTTT	CAWSITGGAGGNTIYF
.	TRBV7-6	14	few	TRBJ1-1	TGTGCCAGCAGCTTAGCAGGGTTGGGGACTGAAGCTTTCTTT	CASSLAGLGTEAFF
.	TRBV5-1	14	few	TRBJ2-2	TGCGCCAGCAGCTTGATGGGGGCCACCGGGGAGCTGTTTTTT	CASSLMGATGELFF
.	TRBV6-5	12	.	TRBJ2-7	TGTGCCAGCAGCCCACAAGGGTACGAGCAGTACTTC	CASSPQGYEQYF
.	TRBV5-1	13	few	TRBJ2-5	TGCGCCAGCAGACCCGACACCCAAGAGACCCAGTACTTC	CASRPDTQETQYF
.	TRBV4-2	15	.	TRBJ2-3	TGTGCCAGCAGCTTGGCGCACGTCGCCACAGATACGCAGTATTTT	CASSLAHVATDTQYF
.	TRBV6-5	16	.	TRBJ2-7	TGTGCCAGCAGTTATTCGCCGGGACACAACTCCTACGAGCAGTACTTC	CASSYSPGHNSYEQYF
.	TRBV7-6	14	.	TRBJ1-1	TGTGCCAGCAGCTTAGGTGGGGGGAAGGCTGAAGCTTTCTTT	CASSLGGGKAEAFF
.	TRBV6-5	13	.	TRBJ2-1	TGTGCCAGCAGGCCCCCAGGGAGTAATGAGCAGTTCTTC	CASRPPGSNEQFF
.	TRBV5-8	16	few	TRBJ1-1	TGTGCCAGCAGCTCGTGGGAAGGGCGTTTTAGCCCTGAAGCTTTCTTT	CASSSWEGRFSPEAFF